The clone carrying this T cell receptor (beta chain) was detected only a few times. This sample was included in a study of blood T cell repertoires in COVID-19. The J segment lost 3 bases and the V segment lost 7 bases, leaving 6 bases of the junction unmatched. CDR3 length: 13 amino acids. CDR1 MNHEY and CDR2 SVGAGI come from the germline V gene. Original analysis: Amplifying reference gene primers gave estimates of nucleated cell counts. TCRdb's copy holds only in-frame clones and misses some; the assay was immunoSEQ multiplex PCR. The V and J calls and clone size are taken from that table; D and trimming were inferred from the DNA. The sample gives about 150,000 clones, 84% of which show up once; 12% to 15% is in the top ten.

The receptor was derived from a man aged 18 to 30 with active or convalescent COVID-19. This rearrangement joins TRBV6-5 to TRBJ2-7; 7 nucleotides match TRBD1. The sample was peripheral blood. The CDR3 DNA sequence: TGTGCCAGCACCCCGACAGGGTTCTACGAGCAGTACTTC. Protein sequence: CASTPTGFYEQYF.